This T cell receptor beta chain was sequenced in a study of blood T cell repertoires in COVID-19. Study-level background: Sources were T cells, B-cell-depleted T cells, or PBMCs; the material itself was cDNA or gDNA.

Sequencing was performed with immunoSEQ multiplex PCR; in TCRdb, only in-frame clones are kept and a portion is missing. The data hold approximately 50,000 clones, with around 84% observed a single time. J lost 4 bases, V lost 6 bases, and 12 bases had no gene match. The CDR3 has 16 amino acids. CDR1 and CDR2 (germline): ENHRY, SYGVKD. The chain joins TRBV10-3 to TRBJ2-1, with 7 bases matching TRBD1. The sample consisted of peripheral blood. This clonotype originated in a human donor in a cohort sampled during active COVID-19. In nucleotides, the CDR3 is TGTGCCATCAGGAGAGGACAGGACGGGTTGTACAATGAGCAGTTCTTC. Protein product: CAIRRGQDGLYNEQFF.